The clone carrying this T cell receptor beta chain was observed a few times. Its antigen is not known. The record originates from a study of T-cell reconstitution after alpha-beta-depleted transplantation in children. Points from the study as a whole: Reportedly, roughly two months post-transplant, alpha-beta T cells arose from several hundred expanded graft clones. The main origin of T-cell counts and diversity one year after transplant was newly produced T cells. For some patients, TCRbeta diversity was high at day 60 because of recipient T cells and thymic progenitors that survived.

V gave up 4 bases and J gave up 1 base, with 11 bases separating them. The germline V gene has CDR1 MGHRA and CDR2 YSYEKL. The CDR3 is 15 residues long. The TCRbeta library incorporated unique molecular identifiers. TCRdb reprocessed the PCR reads with MiXCR, giving one entry per CDR3 protein. The sample consists of about a million distinct CDR3 sequences, roughly 29% of them appearing once. The TCR comes from a boy younger than two who had a stem cell transplant for SCID, so the T cells may come from the graft donor. The chain is built from TRBV4-1 and TRBJ2-1; no definite D call. The input for sequencing was PBMCs, mostly from graft donor cells, taken 360 days after TCRalphabeta/CD19-depleted stem cell transplant. The CDR3 sequence: CASSLRTASYNEQFF. The CDR3 bases are TGCGCCAGCAGCCTTAGAACGGCTTCCTACAATGAGCAGTTCTTC.